The 10 T cell receptor beta chains below were found in one sample sequenced in a study of human T cells and chemical hapten exposure. TCRdb redid the calling of the RACE reads with MiXCR, one entry per CDR3 protein. Of 96,000 or so distinct CDR3 sequences listed, approximately 9.3% are singletons. The sample's time point: patch test 2, 6 weeks after DPC sensitization. As for treatment: therapeutic diphenylcyclopropenone sensitization with weekly scalp DPC. Sequenced material: whole blood, taken in connection with sensitization to the hapten diphenylcyclopropenone (DPC). Receptors originate from a woman between 40 and 55 years old with alopecia areata. Some clones in this sample may be carry-over from other donors' samples.

In regard to this clonotype: A much larger clone lies a single base off, so this may be a read error. V gene TRBV7-9 combines with J gene TRBJ2-2, with TRBD1 matching over 9 bases. The V gene's germline CDR1 is SEHNR and CDR2 FQNEAQ (reference sequence). The CDR3 runs to 17 residues. Trimming at V came to 5 bases and at J to 6 bases, leaving 13 bases not matched to a gene. The CDR3 protein is CASSELQGALGSGELFF. DNA for the CDR3: TGTGCCAGCAGCGAACTACAGGGGGCGCTGGGATCCGGGGAGCTGTTTTTT. Combining the CDR3 with reference TRBV7-9 and TRBJ2-2 gives the whole variable domain DTGVSQNPRHKITKRGQNVTFRCDPISEHNRLYWYRQTLGQGPEFLTYFQNEAQLEKSRLLSDRFSAERPKGSFSTLEIQRTEQGDSAMYLCASSELQGALGSGELFFGEGSRLTVL.

This clonotype was seen many times. The chain couples TRBV7-2 to TRBJ2-7; TRBD1 matches 12 bases. With V trimmed by 5 bases and J by 7 bases, 6 bases remained unmatched. CDR3 size: 14 residues. CDR1 is SGHTA, CDR2 FQGNSA, per germline. CDR3 in amino acids: CASSPGQGAGEQYF. In nucleotides, the CDR3 is TGTGCCAGCAGCCCGGGACAGGGGGCAGGGGAGCAGTACTTC. Filled out from reference TRBV7-2 and TRBJ2-7, the complete variable domain reads GAGVSQSPSNKVTEKGKDVELRCDPISGHTALYWYRQSLGQGLEFLIYFQGNSAPDKSGLPSDRFSAERTGGSVSTLTIQRTQQEDSAVYLCASSPGQGAGEQYFGPGTRLTVT.

The table lists this clonotype with many counts. The chain combines TRBV7-2 with TRBJ2-1; TRBD2 aligns across 13 bases. Germline CDR1 reads SGHTA; CDR2 reads FQGNSA. The junction had 4 bases not matched to a gene; V was cut back by 1 base and J by 7 bases. This CDR3 is 16 amino acids long. The CDR3 loop is CASSLVLAGGRNEQFF. As DNA, the CDR3 is TGTGCCAGCAGCTTAGTACTAGCGGGAGGGAGGAATGAGCAGTTCTTC.

The rearrangement uses TRBV20-1 and TRBJ2-2; D gene ambiguous. Trimming shortened V by 6 bases and J by 14 bases, and 16 bases separated the two germline ends. There are 11 residues in the CDR3. CDR1 and CDR2 from the germline V gene are DFQATT and SNEGSKA (reference sequence). CDR3 nucleotide sequence: TGCAGTGCCCCGATCGGCGGTAGTCTGTTTTTT. It encodes CSAPIGGSLFF.

J is TRBJ1-5 and V is TRBV5-1; D may be TRBD1 (6 bases). The germline V gene encodes CDR1 SGHRS and CDR2 YFSETQ. V dropped 2 bases and J dropped 8 bases, with 11 bases sitting between them. CDR3 size: 13 residues. For the CDR3, the DNA is TGCGCCAGCAGCTTTGGGGGCAACGAGCCCCAGCATTTT. Translation gives CASSFGGNEPQHF.

This clonotype was recorded a few times. The CDR3 DNA follows: TGTGCCAGCAGCTTCGGGACAGGGGGCTGGGAGACCCAGTACTTC. Protein sequence: CASSFGTGGWETQYF. The rearrangement uses TRBV7-2 and TRBJ2-5, with 12 bases that match TRBD1. Per germline, CDR1 SGHTA and CDR2 FQGNSA. This CDR3 has 15 amino acids. V was pared by 3 bases and J by 5 bases, with 4 bases of the junction left unmatched.

This clonotype came up many times. The gene calls are TRBV9 and TRBJ2-1; D is undetermined. The CDR3 spans 13 residues. Germline V gene sequence: CDR1 SGDLS, CDR2 YYNGEE. The V and J ends lost 3 bases and 8 bases respectively, with 12 bases between them. CDR3 in DNA: TGTGCCAGCAGCGCCACTGAAGTCCATGAGCAGTTCTTC. Encoded protein: CASSATEVHEQFF.

In its sample, this clonotype was seen many times. This sequence joins TRBV6-2 or TRBV6-3 and TRBJ2-1; 9 bases agree with TRBD2. CDR1 and CDR2 from the germline V gene are MNHEY and SVGEGT. J gave up 13 bases and V 5 bases, and 6 bases lay outside the gene matches. The CDR3 covers 12 residues. CDR3 in amino acids: CASSVLAGNQFF. DNA of the CDR3: TGTGCCAGCAGTGTTCTAGCGGGAAATCAGTTCTTC.

This clonotype was seen ten or more times. The chain links TRBV7-8 to TRBJ1-1, with D possibly matching TRBD1 (6 bases). V dropped 1 base and J dropped 0 bases, with 12 bases sitting between them. The CDR3 consists of 16 residues. The germline V gene has CDR1 SGHVS and CDR2 FQNEAQ. The CDR3 DNA sequence: TGTGCCAGCAGCTTAGAGCAGGGGTTTGTGAACACTGAAGCTTTCTTT. It encodes CASSLEQGFVNTEAFF.

The chain uses TRBV7-2 and TRBJ2-3, with D possibly TRBD2 on 7 matching bases. Germline CDR1 SGHTA, CDR2 FQGNSA. This CDR3 is 15 amino acids long. Trimming took 5 bases from V and 4 from J, leaving 16 bases between them. CDR3 region: CASSLQGGGADTQYF. CDR3 nucleotides: TGTGCCAGCAGCCTCCAAGGGGGGGGCGCAGATACGCAGTATTTT. The full variable domain, completed using reference TRBV7-2 and TRBJ2-3, is GAGVSQSPSNKVTEKGKDVELRCDPISGHTALYWYRQSLGQGLEFLIYFQGNSAPDKSGLPSDRFSAERTGGSVSTLTIQRTQQEDSAVYLCASSLQGGGADTQYFGPGTRLTVL.